This entry lists 7 T cell receptor beta chains sequenced from one sample in a study of blood T cell repertoires in COVID-19. Profiled with immunoSEQ multiplex PCR; TCRdb holds only in-frame clones, not every one. The sample contains roughly 180,000 clones, 65% to 90% of which appear only once. Sequencing was performed on peripheral blood. These receptor sequences come from a man in his 60s with acute or convalescent COVID-19.

In this sample, this clone turned up a few times. V is TRBV21-1 and J is TRBJ2-7; the D segment call TRBD1 is taken from the table without a DNA check. TRBV21-1 is described as a pseudogene. The CDR3 loop spans 15 amino acids. CDR3 coding DNA: TGTGCCAGCAGCAAAGAGGGCAGGGTAATCTACGAGCAGTACTTC. It codes for CASSKEGRVIYEQYF.

This sequence joins TRBV5-4 and TRBJ2-1; 8 nucleotides line up with TRBD2. V gave up 4 bases and J gave up 0 bases; unmatched junction bases: 6. Germline assignment: CDR1 SGHNT and CDR2 YYREEE (reference sequence). The CDR3 is 16 amino acids. Here the CDR3 reads CASSGIAGTSYNEQFF. The CDR3, as DNA: TGTGCCAGCAGCGGTATAGCGGGAACCTCCTACAATGAGCAGTTCTTC. Looking up the rest from reference TRBV5-4 and TRBJ2-1 gives the full variable domain: ETGVTQSPTHLIKTRGQQVTLRCSSQSGHNTVSWYQQALGQGPQFIFQYYREEENGRGNFPPRFSGLQFPNYSSELNVNALELDDSALYLCASSGIAGTSYNEQFFGPGTRLTVL.

The gene calls are TRBV6-6 and TRBJ1-6; possible D gene TRBD1, 5 bases. The CDR3 is made up of 15 amino acids. Trimming removed 4 bases from V and 4 bases from J, with 11 bases in between. Germline V CDR1 and CDR2: MNHNY, SVGAGI (reference sequence). The CDR3: CASSLSRQYNSPLHF. In DNA form, the CDR3 reads TGTGCCAGCAGTTTAAGTAGACAGTATAATTCACCCCTCCACTTT.

The CDR3 reads CASSQDPSTGFNSPLHF. The CDR3 nucleotides are TGTGCCAGCAGCCAAGACCCTAGTACGGGGTTTAATTCACCCCTCCACTTT. The rearrangement joins TRBV3-1 (or the pseudogene TRBV3-2) to TRBJ1-6; unclear D gene. Trimming took 0 bases from V and 6 from J, leaving 15 bases between them. This CDR3 has 17 residues. Germline CDR1 and CDR2: LGHDT and YNNKEL (reference sequence).

The gene calls are TRBV6-5 and TRBJ2-1; TRBD1 aligns across 11 bases. The V gene end was trimmed by 4 bases and the J gene end by 7 bases; junction bases not matched to a gene: 6. Per the germline V gene, CDR1 is MNHEY and CDR2 is SVGAGI. This CDR3 spans 15 amino acids. In DNA form, the CDR3 reads TGTGCCAGCAGTTCCGGGACAGGGGGGAGGAATGAGCAGTTCTTC. Amino acids: CASSSGTGGRNEQFF.

The chain recombines TRBV10-1 with TRBJ2-1; 9 bases are a match to TRBD2. J was trimmed by 2 bases and V by 3 bases; bases with no gene match: 2. This CDR3 is built from 15 residues. Germline CDR1 and CDR2: WNHNN and SYGVQD (reference sequence). The CDR3 coding sequence is TGCGCCAGCAGTGATAGCGGGAGCCCCTACAATGAGCAGTTCTTC. This translates into CASSDSGSPYNEQFF.

The chain couples TRBV30 to TRBJ2-4; maybe TRBD2 (5 bases). The V and J ends lost 5 bases and 0 bases respectively, with 8 bases between them. Germline lookup yields CDR1 GTSNPN and CDR2 SVGIG (reference sequence). This CDR3 is built from 13 residues. The DNA of the CDR3 is TGTGCCTGGGGAGGACTAGCCAAAAACATTCAGTACTTC. Translated: CAWGGLAKNIQYF.